Sequencing of this T cell receptor (beta chain) was carried out in a study of T-cell reconstitution after alpha-beta-depleted transplantation in children. On this clonotype: Antigen unknown.

General study results and limits: The origin of high day-60 TCRbeta diversity in some patients lay in surviving recipient T cells and thymic progenitors. Diversity and T-cell counts at one year after transplant derived mostly from new T cells. About two months after transplant, alpha-beta T cells reportedly came from several hundred expanded graft clones.

The germline V and J ends were trimmed by 0 bases and 10 bases, with 9 bases remaining between them. Germline V gives CDR1 SGHRS, CDR2 YFSETQ. This CDR3 spans 12 amino acids. The authors prepared the TCRbeta library with unique molecular identifiers. TCRdb independently ran MiXCR on the PCR reads; one entry per CDR3 protein. The sample comprises some 350,000 distinct CDR3 sequences, around 15% of which are singletons, and just over 40% rests with the top ten. Sequencing was performed on PBMCs, mostly from graft donor cells, taken 360 days after TCRalphabeta/CD19-depleted stem cell transplant. The genes are TRBV5-1 and TRBJ2-3; unclear D gene. The TCR originated in a male patient aged 2 to 9 who had a stem cell transplant for acute lymphoblastic leukemia, so the T cells may come from the graft donor. CDR3 protein: CASSLAGDAQYF. DNA of the CDR3: TGCGCCAGCAGCTTGGCGGGTGATGCGCAGTATTTT.